The 18 T cell receptor beta chains listed next were all sequenced from one sample in a study of brain T cells in children with intractable seizures. The data were produced by immunoSEQ multiplex PCR, yet TCRdb's version contains in-frame clones alone and is incomplete. The sample has about 2,500 clones; 65% to 85% are singletons. Sequencing was limited to surgery cases with top T cell transcript signatures in brain tissue. This material consisted of resected brain tissue, taken at surgery. All receptors derive from a boy less than two years old with hemimegalencephaly and intractable seizures.

In nucleotides, the CDR3 is TGCAGCGTTTGGGCAGTTGGATATGGCTACACCTTC. It codes for CSVWAVGYGYTF. V gene TRBV29-1 combines with J gene TRBJ1-2; D is undetermined. V shed 5 bases and J shed 5 bases, with 12 bases lying between them. The CDR3 has 12 amino acids. From germline, CDR1 is SQVTM and CDR2 ANQGSEA. Together with reference TRBV29-1 and TRBJ1-2, the CDR3 gives the full variable domain: SAVISQKPSRDICQRGTSLTIQCQVDSQVTMMFWYRQQPGQSLTLIATANQGSEATYESGFVIDKFPISRPNLTFSTLTVSNMSPEDSSIYLCSVWAVGYGYTFGSGTRLTVV.

The chain has TRBV28 and TRBJ2-5, with D perhaps matching TRBD1 (5 bases). V lost 6 bases and J 5 bases, leaving 25 bases between the germline ends. CDR1 and CDR2 (germline): MDHEN, SYDVKM. CDR3 length: 17 amino acids. CDR3 sequence: CASRPTVGRVIEETQYF. As DNA, the CDR3 is TGTGCCAGCAGGCCCACCGTTGGCAGGGTAATTGAGGAGACCCAGTACTTC. The variable domain in full, with the rest retrieved from reference TRBV28 and TRBJ2-5, is DVKVTQSSRYLVKRTGEKVFLECVQDMDHENMFWYRQDPGLGLRLIYFSYDVKMKEKGDIPEGYSVSREKKERFSLILESASTNQTSMYLCASRPTVGRVIEETQYFGPGTRLLVL.

The rearrangement joins TRBV27 to TRBJ1-2; 8 nucleotides align to TRBD1. V shed 5 bases, J shed 3 bases, and the junction held 14 bases outside the gene matches. Germline CDR1 MNHEY, CDR2 SMNVEV (reference sequence). This CDR3 contains 17 residues. CDR3 sequence reads: CASSPTPRDRSYYGYTF. The CDR3 DNA reads TGTGCCAGCAGTCCAACCCCTCGGGACAGGTCCTACTATGGCTACACCTTC.

The V and J genes are TRBV7-8 and TRBJ2-7, with a tentative D call TRBD1 (6 bases). From germline, CDR1 is SGHVS and CDR2 FQNEAQ. V shed 4 bases and J shed 3 bases, with 22 bases lying between them. The CDR3 is 17 amino acids. CDR3 region: CASSSETGFGRLYEQYF. The DNA for the CDR3 is TGTGCCAGCAGCTCCGAAACAGGGTTTGGGCGACTCTACGAGCAGTACTTC.

This clone was observed once. This chain connects TRBV18 to TRBJ1-3; the D gene is possibly TRBD1 (6 bases). Trimming took 6 bases from V and 2 from J, leaving 17 bases between them. This CDR3 is 16 amino acids long. CDR1 is KGHSH and CDR2 is LQKENI in the germline V gene. CDR3 coding DNA: TGTGCCAGCTCGCGATCTCAACAGGGCCCTGGAAACACCATATATTTT. Translating it yields CASSRSQQGPGNTIYF.

Concerning this clone: The sample contains more than one DNA sequence encoding this CDR3. The chain uses TRBV6-2 or TRBV6-3 and TRBJ2-1; 9 nucleotides match TRBD2. The germline CDR1 and CDR2 sequences are MNHEY and SVGEGT. The CDR3 is made up of 16 amino acids. V lost 0 bases, J lost 7 bases, and 7 bases stayed unmatched. The DNA of the CDR3 is TGTGCCAGCAGTTACTCGAAGCTAGCGGGATTTAATGAGCAGTTCTTC. Its translation: CASSYSKLAGFNEQFF.

The chain joins TRBV29-1 to TRBJ1-1, with TRBD1 identical over 7 bases. Germline CDR1 and CDR2: SQVTM and ANQGSEA. This CDR3 comprises 13 residues. Germline trimming cut 7 bases from V and 4 bases from J; bases unmatched to any gene: 9. The CDR3 region is CSAGVGGGTEAFF. The CDR3 region has the DNA TGCAGCGCCGGGGTAGGGGGCGGCACTGAAGCTTTCTTT.

V gene TRBV27 combines with J gene TRBJ1-4; D remains ambiguous. CDR1 is MNHEY and CDR2 is SMNVEV in the germline V gene (reference sequence). This CDR3 contains 17 residues. V was shortened by 6 bases and J by 3 bases, with 20 bases between the two germline ends. The CDR3 loop reads CASRTRGIGMANEKLFF. The CDR3 DNA is TGTGCCAGCAGGACTCGGGGAATCGGAATGGCTAATGAAAAACTGTTTTTT.

CDR3: CASSFERGRLQETQYF. Here the CDR3 DNA reads TGCGCCAGCAGCTTTGAGCGGGGGAGGCTACAAGAGACCCAGTACTTC. This sequence joins TRBV5-1 and TRBJ2-5; 8 nucleotides line up with TRBD2. Trimming removed 2 bases from V and 2 bases from J; junction bases left unmatched: 8. This CDR3 comprises 16 residues. Germline-derived CDR1 and CDR2 are SGHRS and YFSETQ.

This clone was detected once. V is TRBV28 and J is TRBJ1-1; D perhaps matches TRBD1 (5 bases). Trimming shortened V by 5 bases and J by 2 bases, and 12 bases separated the two germline ends. The CDR3 sequence is 14 residues long. Per germline, CDR1 MDHEN and CDR2 SYDVKM. The CDR3 loop reads CASSANQGNTEAFF. Here the CDR3 DNA reads TGTGCCAGCAGTGCCAACCAGGGAAACACTGAAGCTTTCTTT.

The chain has TRBV6-6 and TRBJ2-7, with D perhaps TRBD1 or TRBD2 (5 bases each). V was trimmed by 0 bases and J by 4 bases, leaving 13 bases between them. The length of the CDR3 is 15 residues. Germline V gives CDR1 MNHNY, CDR2 SVGAGI (reference sequence). As DNA, the CDR3 is TGTGCCAGCAGTTACTCGACAGCGGAGACTTACGAGCAGTACTTC. Its translation: CASSYSTAETYEQYF.

The chain joins TRBV4-1 to TRBJ2-3; 10 bases agree with TRBD2. The V gene's germline CDR1 is MGHRA and CDR2 YSYEKL. This CDR3 is built from 15 residues. The ends lost 4 bases at V and 1 base at J; junction bases unmatched: 2. In DNA, the CDR3 is TGCGCCAGCAGCCCGAGCGGGAGGGGCACAGATACGCAGTATTTT. It specifies CASSPSGRGTDTQYF.

This chain joins TRBV27 and TRBJ1-2; 8 positions match TRBD1. The length of the CDR3 is 15 residues. With V trimmed by 0 bases and J by 7 bases, 7 bases remained unmatched. Germline CDR1 MNHEY, CDR2 SMNVEV (reference sequence). As DNA, the CDR3 is TGTGCCAGCAGTTTATCGGACAGGGCGCCGTTTGGCTACACCTTC. This codes for CASSLSDRAPFGYTF.

The gene calls are TRBV7-9 and TRBJ2-4, with TRBD1 matching 11 bases. Per germline, CDR1 SEHNR and CDR2 FQNEAQ (reference sequence). The CDR3 has 14 amino acids. V shed 6 bases, J shed 7 bases, and the junction held 5 bases outside the gene matches. CDR3 sequence: CASRAGTGGNIQYF. CDR3 DNA sequence: TGTGCCAGCAGAGCCGGGACAGGGGGGAACATTCAGTACTTC.

The gene calls are TRBV7-2 and TRBJ1-2; D gene uncertain. Germline values: CDR1 SGHTA, CDR2 FQGNSA. The V end lost 5 bases, the J end lost 3 bases, and 16 bases lay between the germline ends. The CDR3 is 15 residues long. CDR3 sequence reads: CASSARARRDYGYTF. In DNA form, the CDR3 reads TGTGCCAGCAGCGCCCGGGCGAGACGGGACTATGGCTACACCTTC. The full variable domain, in which reference TRBV7-2 and TRBJ1-2 provide the parts outside the CDR3, is GAGVSQSPSNKVTEKGKDVELRCDPISGHTALYWYRQSLGQGLEFLIYFQGNSAPDKSGLPSDRFSAERTGGSVSTLTIQRTQQEDSAVYLCASSARARRDYGYTFGSGTRLTVV.

The V gene is TRBV7-2, the J gene TRBJ2-7; 9 bases map to TRBD1. The ends lost 2 bases at V and 2 bases at J; junction bases unmatched: 7. Germline V gene data show CDR1 as SGHTA and CDR2 as FQGNSA. This CDR3 spans 16 amino acids. The CDR3 nucleotides read TGTGCCAGCAGCTTACACAGGGACAGGGCCCCCTACGAGCAGTACTTC. Translation gives CASSLHRDRAPYEQYF.

This chain connects TRBV24-1 to TRBJ2-5, with 9 bases that match TRBD1. This CDR3 has 16 residues. Per germline, CDR1 KGHDR and CDR2 SFDVKD. The V and J ends lost 3 bases and 5 bases, in that order; junction bases with no gene match: 9. CDR3 sequence (DNA): TGTGCCACCAGTGATGGGCACAGGGGGCGGGAGGAGACCCAGTACTTC. This gives the protein CATSDGHRGREETQYF.

V usage is TRBV3-1 (or the pseudogene TRBV3-2) and J usage is TRBJ2-5; D might be TRBD1 (5 bases). CDR1 is LGHDT and CDR2 is YNNKEL in the germline V gene (reference sequence). V was clipped by 7 bases and J by 7 bases, with 10 bases between them. The CDR3 extends over 11 amino acids. CDR3 coding DNA: TGTGCCAGCACCGAAACAGGGACCCAGTACTTC. Its protein product is CASTETGTQYF.